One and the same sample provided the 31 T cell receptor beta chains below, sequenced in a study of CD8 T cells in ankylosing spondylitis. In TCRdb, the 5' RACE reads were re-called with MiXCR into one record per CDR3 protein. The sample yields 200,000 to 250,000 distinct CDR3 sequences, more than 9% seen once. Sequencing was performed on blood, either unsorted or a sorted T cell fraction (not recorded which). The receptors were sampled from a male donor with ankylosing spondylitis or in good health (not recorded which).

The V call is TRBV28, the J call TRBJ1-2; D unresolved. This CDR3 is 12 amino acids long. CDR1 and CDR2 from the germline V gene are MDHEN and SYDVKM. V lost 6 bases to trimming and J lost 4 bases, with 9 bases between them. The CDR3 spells CASRAPGYGYTF. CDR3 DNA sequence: TGTGCCAGCAGAGCCCCTGGCTATGGCTACACCTTC.

DNA for the CDR3: TGTGCCACCAGCAGCGCTATATCGGCCGCGGACAGCGTCTATGGCTACACCTTC. Its translation: CATSSAISAADSVYGYTF. The chain employs TRBV15 and TRBJ1-2, with D possibly TRBD1 on 6 matching bases. Germline V lookup: CDR1 LNHNV, CDR2 YYDKDF (reference sequence). This CDR3 has 18 amino acids. V was clipped by 3 bases and J by 4 bases, with 24 bases between them.

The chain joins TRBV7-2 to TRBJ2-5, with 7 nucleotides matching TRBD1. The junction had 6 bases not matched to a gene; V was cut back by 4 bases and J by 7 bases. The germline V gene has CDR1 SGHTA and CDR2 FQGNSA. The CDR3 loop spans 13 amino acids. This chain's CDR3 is CASSSDRSGTQYF. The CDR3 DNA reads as TGTGCCAGCAGCTCGGACAGGTCAGGGACCCAGTACTTC.

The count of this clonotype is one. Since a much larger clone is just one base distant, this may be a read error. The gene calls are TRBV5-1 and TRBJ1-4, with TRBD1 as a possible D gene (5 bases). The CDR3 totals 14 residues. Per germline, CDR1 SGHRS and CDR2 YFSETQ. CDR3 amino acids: CTSSSQGPNEKLFF. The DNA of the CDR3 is TGCACCAGCAGCTCCCAGGGTCCTAATGAAAAACTGTTTTTT.

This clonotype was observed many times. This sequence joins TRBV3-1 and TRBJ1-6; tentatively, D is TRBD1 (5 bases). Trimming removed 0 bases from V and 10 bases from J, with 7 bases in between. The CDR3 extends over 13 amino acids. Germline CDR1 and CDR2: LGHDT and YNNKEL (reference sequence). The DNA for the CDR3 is TGTGCCAGCAGCCAAGACAACAGGTCACCCCTCCACTTT. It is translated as CASSQDNRSPLHF.

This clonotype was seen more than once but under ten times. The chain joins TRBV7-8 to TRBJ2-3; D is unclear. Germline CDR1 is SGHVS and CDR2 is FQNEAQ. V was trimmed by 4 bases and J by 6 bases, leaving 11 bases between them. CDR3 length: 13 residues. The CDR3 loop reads CASSYRLPDTQYF. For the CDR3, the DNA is TGTGCCAGCAGCTACCGACTGCCGGATACGCAGTATTTT.

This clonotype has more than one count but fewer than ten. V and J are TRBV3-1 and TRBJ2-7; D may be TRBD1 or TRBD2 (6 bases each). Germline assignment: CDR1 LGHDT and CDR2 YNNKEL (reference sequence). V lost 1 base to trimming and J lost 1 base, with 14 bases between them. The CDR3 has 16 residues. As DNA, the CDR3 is TGTGCCAGCAGCCAAGGGAACGGGGGCGGTTCCTACGAGCAGTACTTC. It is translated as CASSQGNGGGSYEQYF.

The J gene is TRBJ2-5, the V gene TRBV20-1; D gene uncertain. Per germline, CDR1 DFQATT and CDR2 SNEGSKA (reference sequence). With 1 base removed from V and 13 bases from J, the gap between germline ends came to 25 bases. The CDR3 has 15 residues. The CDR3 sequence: CSARGLDGPGTNRYF. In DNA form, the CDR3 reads TGCAGTGCTAGAGGCCTGGACGGCCCGGGCACCAATCGGTACTTC.

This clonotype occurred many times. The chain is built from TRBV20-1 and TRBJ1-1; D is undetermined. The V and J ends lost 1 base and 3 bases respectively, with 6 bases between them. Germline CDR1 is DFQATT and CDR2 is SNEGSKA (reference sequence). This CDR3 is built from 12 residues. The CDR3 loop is CSARVGYTEAFF. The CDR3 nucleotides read TGCAGTGCTAGAGTGGGGTACACTGAAGCTTTCTTT.

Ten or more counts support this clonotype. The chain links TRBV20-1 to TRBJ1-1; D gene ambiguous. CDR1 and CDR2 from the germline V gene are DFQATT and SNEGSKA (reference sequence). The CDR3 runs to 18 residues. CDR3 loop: CRALSAHTPGGIYTEAFF. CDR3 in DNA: TGCAGGGCCTTGTCGGCACACACTCCCGGAGGTATCTACACTGAAGCTTTCTTT.

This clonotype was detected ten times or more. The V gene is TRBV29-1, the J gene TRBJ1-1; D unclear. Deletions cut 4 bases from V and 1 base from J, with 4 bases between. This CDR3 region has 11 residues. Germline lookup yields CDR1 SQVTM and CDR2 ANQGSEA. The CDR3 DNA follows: TGCAGCGTTGCCCAGAACACTGAAGCTTTCTTT. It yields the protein CSVAQNTEAFF. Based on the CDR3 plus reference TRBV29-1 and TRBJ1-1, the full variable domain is SAVISQKPSRDICQRGTSLTIQCQVDSQVTMMFWYRQQPGQSLTLIATANQGSEATYESGFVIDKFPISRPNLTFSTLTVSNMSPEDSSIYLCSVAQNTEAFFGQGTRLTVV.

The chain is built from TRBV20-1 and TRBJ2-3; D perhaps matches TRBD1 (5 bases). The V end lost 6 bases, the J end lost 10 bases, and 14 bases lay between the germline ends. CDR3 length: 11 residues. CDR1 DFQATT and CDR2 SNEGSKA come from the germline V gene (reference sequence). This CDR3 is CSATGLDSQYF. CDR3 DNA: TGCAGTGCCACAGGCCTTGATTCGCAGTATTTT.

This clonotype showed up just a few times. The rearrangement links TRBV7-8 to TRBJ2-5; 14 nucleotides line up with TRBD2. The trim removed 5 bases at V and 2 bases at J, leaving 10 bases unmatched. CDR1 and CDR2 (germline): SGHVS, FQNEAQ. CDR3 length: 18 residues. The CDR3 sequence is CASSPGLAGGGRQETQYF. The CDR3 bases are TGTGCCAGCAGCCCCGGACTAGCGGGGGGCGGTCGGCAAGAGACCCAGTACTTC.

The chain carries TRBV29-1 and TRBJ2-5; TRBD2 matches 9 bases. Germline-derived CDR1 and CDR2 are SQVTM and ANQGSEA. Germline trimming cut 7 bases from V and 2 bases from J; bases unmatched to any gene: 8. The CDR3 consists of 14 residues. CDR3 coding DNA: TGCAGCGGGTCCCCTAGCGGGGAACAAGAGACCCAGTACTTC. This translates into CSGSPSGEQETQYF.

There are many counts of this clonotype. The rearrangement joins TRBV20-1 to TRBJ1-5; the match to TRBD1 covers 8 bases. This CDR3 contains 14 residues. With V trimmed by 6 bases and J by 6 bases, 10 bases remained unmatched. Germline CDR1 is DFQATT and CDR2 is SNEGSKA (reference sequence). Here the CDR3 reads CSALTGEGVQPQHF. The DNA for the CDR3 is TGCAGTGCCTTGACAGGGGAGGGGGTTCAGCCCCAGCATTTT.

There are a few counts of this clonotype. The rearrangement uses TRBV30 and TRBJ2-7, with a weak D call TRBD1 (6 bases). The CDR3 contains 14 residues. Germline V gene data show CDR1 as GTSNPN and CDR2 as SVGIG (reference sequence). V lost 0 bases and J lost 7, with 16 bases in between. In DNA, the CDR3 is TGTGCCTGGAGTGTCGGGACACGGATCGGTGAGCAGTACTTC. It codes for CAWSVGTRIGEQYF.

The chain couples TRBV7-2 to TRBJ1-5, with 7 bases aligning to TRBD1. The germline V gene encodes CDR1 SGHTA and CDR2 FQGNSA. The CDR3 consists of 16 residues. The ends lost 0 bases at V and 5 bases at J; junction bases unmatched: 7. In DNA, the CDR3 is TGTGCCAGCAGCTTAGCTATGGACAGGAGAGATCAGCCCCAGCATTTT. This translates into CASSLAMDRRDQPQHF.

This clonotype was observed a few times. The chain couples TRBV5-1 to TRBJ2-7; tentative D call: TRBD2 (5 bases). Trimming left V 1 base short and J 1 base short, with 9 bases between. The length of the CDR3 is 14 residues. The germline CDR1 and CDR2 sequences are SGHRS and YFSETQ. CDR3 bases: TGCGCCAGCAGCTTGCTCCCGGGATCCTACGAGCAGTACTTC. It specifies CASSLLPGSYEQYF.

CDR3 in DNA: TGTGCCAGCAGTTCCAGGACAGGGGGCGCTCCCCCAGATACGCAGTATTTT. Protein: CASSSRTGGAPPDTQYF. The genes are TRBV12-3 or TRBV12-4 and TRBJ2-3, with TRBD1 identical over 11 bases. V dropped 4 bases and J dropped 4; count of bases not matched to a gene: 10. CDR3 length: 17 residues.

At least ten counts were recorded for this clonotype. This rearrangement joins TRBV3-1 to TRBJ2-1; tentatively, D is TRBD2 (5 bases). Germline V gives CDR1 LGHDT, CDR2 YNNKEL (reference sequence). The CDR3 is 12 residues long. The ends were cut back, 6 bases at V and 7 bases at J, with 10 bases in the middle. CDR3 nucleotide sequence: TGTGCCAGCAGTCAACTAGAAAATGAGCAGTTCTTC. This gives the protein CASSQLENEQFF.

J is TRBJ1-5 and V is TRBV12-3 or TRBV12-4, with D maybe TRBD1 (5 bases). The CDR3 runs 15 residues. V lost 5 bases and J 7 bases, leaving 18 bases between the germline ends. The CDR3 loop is CASSRSLTGGQPQHF. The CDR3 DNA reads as TGTGCCAGCAGTCGCAGTTTGACCGGGGGGCAGCCCCAGCATTTT.

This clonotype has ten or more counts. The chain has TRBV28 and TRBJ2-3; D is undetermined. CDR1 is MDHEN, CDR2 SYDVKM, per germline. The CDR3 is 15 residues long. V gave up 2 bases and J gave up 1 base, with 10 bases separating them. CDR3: CASSLQPLGTDTQYF. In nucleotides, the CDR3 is TGTGCCAGCAGTTTACAACCGCTAGGCACAGATACGCAGTATTTT.

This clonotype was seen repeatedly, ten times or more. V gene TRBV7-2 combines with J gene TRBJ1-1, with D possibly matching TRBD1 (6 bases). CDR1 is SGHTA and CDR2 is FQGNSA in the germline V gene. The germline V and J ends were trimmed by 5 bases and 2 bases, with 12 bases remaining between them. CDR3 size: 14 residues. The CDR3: CASSPQQGNTEAFF. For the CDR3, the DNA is TGTGCCAGCAGCCCCCAACAGGGTAACACTGAAGCTTTCTTT.

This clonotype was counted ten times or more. CDR3 nucleotide sequence: TGCAGTGCTGTGGACAGGGACTTCGGACCCTCCTATGGCTACACCTTC. Translated: CSAVDRDFGPSYGYTF. The chain is built from TRBV20-1 and TRBJ1-2, with 8 bases aligning to TRBD1. The CDR3 has 16 amino acids. V gave up 5 bases and J gave up 4 bases; unmatched junction bases: 15. Germline-derived CDR1 and CDR2 are DFQATT and SNEGSKA (reference sequence).

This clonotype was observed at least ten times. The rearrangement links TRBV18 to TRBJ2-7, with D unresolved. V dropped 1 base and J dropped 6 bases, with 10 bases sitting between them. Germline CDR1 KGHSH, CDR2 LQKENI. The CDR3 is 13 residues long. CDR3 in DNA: TGTGCCAGCTCACCACAGTCGACCGCCGAGCAGTACTTC. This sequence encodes CASSPQSTAEQYF.

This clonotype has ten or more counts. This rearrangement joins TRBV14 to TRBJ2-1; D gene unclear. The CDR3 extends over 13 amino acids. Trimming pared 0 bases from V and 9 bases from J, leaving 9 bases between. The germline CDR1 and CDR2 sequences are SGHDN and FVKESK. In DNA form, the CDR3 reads TGTGCCAGCAGCCAAGATTGGGCTGGTGAGCAGTTCTTC. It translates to CASSQDWAGEQFF.

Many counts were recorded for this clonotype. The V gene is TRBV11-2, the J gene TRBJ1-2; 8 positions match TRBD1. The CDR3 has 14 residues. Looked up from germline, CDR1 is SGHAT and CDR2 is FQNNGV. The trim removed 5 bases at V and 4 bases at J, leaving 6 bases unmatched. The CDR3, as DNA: TGTGCCAGCAGCCCGGACAGGGTCGGCTATGGCTACACCTTC. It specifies CASSPDRVGYGYTF.

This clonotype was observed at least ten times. CDR3 in amino acids: CASSLGQTTSDTQYF. As DNA, the CDR3 is TGTGCCAGCAGCTTGGGGCAGACCACATCAGATACGCAGTATTTT. The V and J genes are TRBV5-8 and TRBJ2-3; D is unclear. V was clipped by 0 bases and J by 4 bases, with 12 bases between them. Germline V gene sequence: CDR1 SGHTS, CDR2 YDEGEE. The length of the CDR3 is 15 residues.

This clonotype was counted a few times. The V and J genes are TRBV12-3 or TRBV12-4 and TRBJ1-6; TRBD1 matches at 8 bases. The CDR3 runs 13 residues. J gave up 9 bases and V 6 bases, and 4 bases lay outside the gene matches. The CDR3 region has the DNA TGTGCCAGCAGAGACAGGGGAGGTTCACCCCTCCACTTT. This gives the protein CASRDRGGSPLHF.

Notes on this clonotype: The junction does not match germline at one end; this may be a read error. CDR3 region: CASSLRTGNPEAFF. The CDR3 DNA follows: TGTGCCAGCAGCTTACGGACGGGGAACCCTGAAGCTTTCTTT. The chain combines TRBV11-2 with TRBJ1-1; unclear D gene. The CDR3 covers 14 residues. Germline V lookup: CDR1 SGHAT, CDR2 FQNNGV. Full variable domain (rest looked up from reference TRBV11-2 and TRBJ1-1): EAGVAQSPRYKIIEKRQSVAFWCNPISGHATLYWYQQILGQGPKLLIQFQNNGVVDDSQLPKDRFSAERLKGVDSTLKIQPAKLEDSAVYLCASSLRTGNPEAFFGQGTRLTVV.

CDR3 amino acids: CASSAPLGETQYF. In DNA, the CDR3 is TGTGCCAGCAGCGCGCCCCTGGGGGAGACCCAGTACTTC. The rearrangement joins TRBV12-3 or TRBV12-4 to TRBJ2-5; D gene unclear. The V and J ends lost 6 bases and 5 bases respectively, with 13 bases between them. There are 13 residues in the CDR3.